The 16 T cell receptor beta chains presented below share a single source sample, sequenced in a study of blood T cell repertoires in COVID-19. Clones were read by immunoSEQ multiplex PCR, and TCRdb kept only the in-frame ones, dropping some. The profile shows some 150,000 clones, about 82% of them singletons. Source material: peripheral blood. The receptors originated from a woman aged 40 to 50 with active or convalescent COVID-19.

The gene calls are TRBV13 and TRBJ1-5, with D perhaps TRBD1 (5 bases). The CDR3 length is 14 residues. Germline CDR1 reads PRHDT; CDR2 reads FYEKMQ (reference sequence). Trimming pared 0 bases from V and 5 bases from J, leaving 8 bases between. CDR3 in DNA: TGTGCCAGCAGCTTAGGCCTCAGGGATCAGCCCCAGCATTTT. Residues: CASSLGLRDQPQHF.

The V and J genes are TRBV1 and TRBJ1-1. TRBV1 is designated a pseudogene. CDR3 length: 14 amino acids. Here the CDR3 reads CTSSPKRGNTEAFF. The CDR3 DNA reads TGCACCAGCAGCCCCAAACGGGGGAACACTGAAGCTTTCTTT.

This sequence joins TRBV6-1 and TRBJ1-2; a weak D match, TRBD1 (6 bases). Germline values: CDR1 MNHNS, CDR2 SASEGT. This CDR3 comprises 15 residues. Trimming took off 1 base at V and 2 bases at J, with 11 bases between the two ends. The CDR3: CASSEGLTGNYGYTF. CDR3 nucleotide sequence: TGTGCCAGCAGTGAAGGGCTGACAGGAAACTATGGCTACACCTTC.

The genes are TRBV7-9 and TRBJ1-2; D is ambiguous. Germline CDR1 is SEHNR and CDR2 is FQNEAQ (reference sequence). The length of the CDR3 is 13 residues. With 3 bases removed from V and 8 bases from J, the gap between germline ends came to 13 bases. The CDR3: CASSLQAQKGYTF. The CDR3 DNA sequence: TGTGCCAGCAGCTTGCAGGCACAGAAAGGCTACACCTTC.

A few counts support this clone. The V gene is TRBV2, the J gene TRBJ1-4; tentative D call: TRBD1 (6 bases). Germline V lookup: CDR1 SNHLY, CDR2 FYNNEI. Trimming took 6 bases from V and 5 from J, leaving 13 bases between them. The CDR3 totals 14 residues. The CDR3 loop is CASRATGINEKLFF. CDR3 coding DNA: TGTGCCAGCAGGGCCACAGGGATCAATGAAAAACTGTTTTTT.

The rearrangement uses TRBV24-1 and TRBJ1-2, with 10 bases matching TRBD1. The CDR3 has 17 residues. The junction had 11 bases not matched to a gene; V was cut back by 3 bases and J by 5 bases. The germline V gene encodes CDR1 KGHDR and CDR2 SFDVKD. DNA for the CDR3: TGTGCCACCAGTGATCCAGGAGACAGGGGGCAAGGGTATGGCTACACCTTC. Amino acids: CATSDPGDRGQGYGYTF.

This chain joins TRBV28 and TRBJ1-6; the D is unclear. Per germline, CDR1 MDHEN and CDR2 SYDVKM. The V end was cut by 5 bases, the J end by 8 bases, with 13 bases between. CDR3 size: 14 residues. Written as DNA, the CDR3 is TGTGCCAGCAGTCTATTAGTCCCCTATTCACCCCTCCACTTT. Translated: CASSLLVPYSPLHF.

This chain links TRBV4-1 with TRBJ1-5, with a tentative D call TRBD1 (6 bases). The V end lost 1 base, the J end lost 3 bases, and 16 bases lay between the germline ends. The CDR3 covers 17 residues. Germline V gives CDR1 MGHRA, CDR2 YSYEKL. CDR3 protein: CASSQVVVRGPNQPQHF. In DNA form, the CDR3 reads TGCGCCAGCAGCCAAGTTGTAGTCAGGGGCCCCAATCAGCCCCAGCATTTT.

This clone occurred once. The chain employs TRBV18 and TRBJ1-6; D possibly corresponds to TRBD1 (5 bases). V was cut by 1 base and J by 6 bases, with 13 bases left in between. Germline V gene lookup returns CDR1 KGHSH and CDR2 LQKENI. The CDR3 contains 16 residues. CDR3 DNA sequence: TGTGCCAGCTCACCACGGCCGACAGCGTCTAATTCACCCCTCCACTTT. It is translated as CASSPRPTASNSPLHF. The entire variable domain, with the rest obtained from reference TRBV18 and TRBJ1-6, is as follows: NAGVMQNPRHLVRRRGQEARLRCSPMKGHSHVYWYRQLPEEGLKFMVYLQKENIIDESGMPKERFSAEFPKEGPSILRIQQVVRGDSAAYFCASSPRPTASNSPLHFGNGTRLTVT.

J is TRBJ2-1 and V is TRBV13; D gene uncertain. The CDR3 extends over 11 amino acids. Per the germline V gene, CDR1 is PRHDT and CDR2 is FYEKMQ (reference sequence). V lost 6 bases and J 7 bases, leaving 7 bases between the germline ends. The CDR3 coding sequence is TGTGCCAGCAGGCGAAATAATGAGCAGTTCTTC. Amino acids: CASRRNNEQFF.

The V call is TRBV29-1, the J call TRBJ2-5; tentatively, D is TRBD2 (5 bases). Germline V gene lookup returns CDR1 SQVTM and CDR2 ANQGSEA. V was cut by 6 bases and J by 5 bases, with 7 bases left in between. The CDR3 spans 10 residues. CDR3 coding DNA: TGCAGCGTCCGGAGGGAGACCCAGTACTTC. It codes for CSVRRETQYF. The variable domain in full, completed from reference TRBV29-1 and TRBJ2-5, reads SAVISQKPSRDICQRGTSLTIQCQVDSQVTMMFWYRQQPGQSLTLIATANQGSEATYESGFVIDKFPISRPNLTFSTLTVSNMSPEDSSIYLCSVRRETQYFGPGTRLLVL.

The chain has TRBV4-3 and TRBJ2-2; 12 bases align to TRBD1. Germline V CDR1 and CDR2: LGHNA, YSLEER. With V trimmed by 0 bases and J by 11 bases, 7 bases remained unmatched. The CDR3 loop spans 16 amino acids. CDR3 amino acids: CASSQDLWGTGGELFF. The DNA for the CDR3 is TGCGCCAGCAGCCAAGATCTCTGGGGGACAGGGGGCGAGCTGTTTTTT.

The chain combines TRBV27 with TRBJ1-6; D is unclear. This CDR3 is 14 amino acids long. Per germline, CDR1 MNHEY and CDR2 SMNVEV (reference sequence). Trimming removed 7 bases from V and 3 bases from J, with 10 bases in between. Written as DNA, the CDR3 is TGTGCCAGCATCTCCCTCGGCTATAATTCACCCCTCCACTTT. Amino acids: CASISLGYNSPLHF.

The genes are TRBV7-6 and TRBJ2-7, with D unresolved. Germline loops: CDR1 SGHVS, CDR2 FNYEAQ. V was cut by 5 bases and J by 0 bases, with 14 bases left in between. The CDR3 runs 15 residues. The CDR3: CASSAVDQSSYEQYF. CDR3 DNA: TGTGCCAGCAGCGCGGTAGACCAGAGCTCCTACGAGCAGTACTTC.

This sequence joins TRBV11-2 and TRBJ1-3, with D maybe TRBD1 (6 bases). This CDR3 contains 15 residues. V lost 4 bases, J lost 0 bases, and 10 bases lay in between. CDR1 is SGHAT and CDR2 is FQNNGV in the germline V gene. The CDR3 reads CASSYRQASGNTIYF. DNA for the CDR3: TGTGCCAGCAGCTATAGACAGGCCTCTGGAAACACCATATATTTT.

The rearrangement uses TRBV7-9 and TRBJ2-7; TRBD1 might be the D (6 bases). The V and J ends lost 5 bases and 3 bases respectively, with 23 bases between them. The germline V gene has CDR1 SEHNR and CDR2 FQNEAQ (reference sequence). The CDR3 totals 17 residues. The CDR3 DNA follows: TGTGCCAGCAGCCACAACAGTTGGGGGCCCTACCTCTACGAGCAGTACTTC. Translated: CASSHNSWGPYLYEQYF.